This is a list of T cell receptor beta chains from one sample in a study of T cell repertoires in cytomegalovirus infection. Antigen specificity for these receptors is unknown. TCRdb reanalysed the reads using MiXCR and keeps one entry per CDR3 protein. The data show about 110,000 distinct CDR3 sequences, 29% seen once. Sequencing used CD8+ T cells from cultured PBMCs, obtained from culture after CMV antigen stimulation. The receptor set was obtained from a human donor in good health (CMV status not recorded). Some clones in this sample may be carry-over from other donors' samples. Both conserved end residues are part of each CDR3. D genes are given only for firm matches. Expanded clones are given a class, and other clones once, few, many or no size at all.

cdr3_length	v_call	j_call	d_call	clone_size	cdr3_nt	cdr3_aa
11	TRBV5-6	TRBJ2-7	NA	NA	TGTGCCAGCAGCTTGGCCCACGAGCAGTACTTC	CASSLAHEQYF
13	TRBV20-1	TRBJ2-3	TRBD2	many	TGCAGTGCCAGGACTAGCTTAAGCGATACGCAGTATTTT	CSARTSLSDTQYF
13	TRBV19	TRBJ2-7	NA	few	TGTGCCAGTAGTCCGGGCAGCGCCTACGAGCAGTACTTC	CASSPGSAYEQYF
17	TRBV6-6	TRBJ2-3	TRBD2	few	TGTGCCACCGACCTAAAACGACTAGCGGGGGGCCCCGATACGCAGTATTTT	CATDLKRLAGGPDTQYF
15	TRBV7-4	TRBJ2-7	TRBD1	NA	TGTGCCAGCAGCTTCCGACAGGGGGACTACTACGAGCAGTACTTC	CASSFRQGDYYEQYF
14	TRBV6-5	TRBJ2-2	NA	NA	TGTGCCAGCAGTTACTTTAGGTTCGGCGGGGAGCTGTTTTTT	CASSYFRFGGELFF
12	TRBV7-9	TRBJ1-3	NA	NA	TGTGCCACCAGGACAGCAGGAAACACCATATATTTT	CATRTAGNTIYF
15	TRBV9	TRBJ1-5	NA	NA	TGTGCCAGCAGCGTAGGGGGCCAAACAGATCAGCCCCAGCATTTT	CASSVGGQTDQPQHF
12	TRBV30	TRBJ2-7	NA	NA	TGTGCCTGGAGTGTTGGTGGGGACGAGCAGTACTTC	CAWSVGGDEQYF
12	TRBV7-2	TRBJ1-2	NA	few	TGTGCCAGCAGCGCCCATGAGGGTGGCTACACCTTC	CASSAHEGGYTF
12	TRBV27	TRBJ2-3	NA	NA	TGTGCCAGCAGCTACAACACAGATACGCAGTATTTT	CASSYNTDTQYF
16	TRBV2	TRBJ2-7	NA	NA	TGTGCCAGCAGTGAAAAGAGGTCGGCCTATTCCTACGAGCAGTACTTC	CASSEKRSAYSYEQYF
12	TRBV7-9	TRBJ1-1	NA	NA	TGTGCCAGCAGCTCTGGAGGGGCCGAAGCTTTCTTT	CASSSGGAEAFF
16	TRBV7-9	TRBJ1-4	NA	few	TGTGCCAGCAGCCTTTCGGGGGCTAGAACTAATGAAAAACTGTTTTTT	CASSLSGARTNEKLFF
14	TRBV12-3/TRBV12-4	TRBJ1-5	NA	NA	TGTGCCAGCAGTTTTCACATTGACAATCAGCCCCAGCATTTT	CASSFHIDNQPQHF
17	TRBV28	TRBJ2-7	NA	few	TGTGCCAGCAGTTTATTACTAGTTGGTTCTAGCTCCTACGAGCAGTACTTC	CASSLLLVGSSSYEQYF
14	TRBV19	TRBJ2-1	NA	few	TGTGCCAGTAGTATAGATGGCGCCGACAATGAGCAGTTCTTC	CASSIDGADNEQFF
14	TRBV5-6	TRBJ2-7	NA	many	TGTGCCAGCAGCTTGGGAGGGGATTCCTACGAGCAGTACTTC	CASSLGGDSYEQYF
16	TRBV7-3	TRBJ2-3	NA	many	TGTGCCAGCAGCTTAGTTTCGGGGCTGGGCACAGATACGCAGTATTTT	CASSLVSGLGTDTQYF
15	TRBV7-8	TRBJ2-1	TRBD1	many	TGTGCCAGCAGCTTCGGGACAGGGGTGTTCAATGAGCAGTTCTTC	CASSFGTGVFNEQFF
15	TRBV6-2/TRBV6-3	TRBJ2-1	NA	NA	TGTGCCAGCAGTTACGGGTCAGGGGTTCGCAATGAGCAGTTCTTC	CASSYGSGVRNEQFF
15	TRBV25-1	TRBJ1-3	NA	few	TGTGCCAGCAGTGAATACGCAGGGGCTGGAAACACCATATATTTT	CASSEYAGAGNTIYF
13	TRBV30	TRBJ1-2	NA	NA	TGTGCCTGGAGATCTAGTGAGATCGGAGGCTACACCTTC	CAWRSSEIGGYTF
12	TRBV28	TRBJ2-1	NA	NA	TGTGCCAGCGGCCCTGACAGGTCTGAGCAGTTCTTC	CASGPDRSEQFF
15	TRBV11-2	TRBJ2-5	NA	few	TGTGCCAGCAGCGCAGGGGTTGCGAACCAAGAGACCCAGTACTTC	CASSAGVANQETQYF
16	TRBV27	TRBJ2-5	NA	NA	TGTGCCAGCAGTTTATCGGTTAGCGGATCCTTGGAGACCCAGTACTTC	CASSLSVSGSLETQYF
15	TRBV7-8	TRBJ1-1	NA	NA	TGTGCCAGCAGGGTAGGGCGGGGGTTGGGCACTGAAGCTTTCTTT	CASRVGRGLGTEAFF
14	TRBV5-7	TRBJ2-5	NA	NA	TGTGCCAGCAGCCTCTTGCCGGGGGCAGAGACCCAGTACTTC	CASSLLPGAETQYF
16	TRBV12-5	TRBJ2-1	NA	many	TGTGCTAGTGGTTCCGGGACCGGGAGCTCCTACAATGAGCAGTTCTTC	CASGSGTGSSYNEQFF
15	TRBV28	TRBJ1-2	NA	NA	TGTGCCAGCAGTCCTGACTCCCTACCCAACTATGGCTACACCTTC	CASSPDSLPNYGYTF
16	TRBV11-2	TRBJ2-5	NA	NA	TGTGCCAGCAGCGTCGGATTGGACTACTTGGGCGAGACCCAGTACTTC	CASSVGLDYLGETQYF
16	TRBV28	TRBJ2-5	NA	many	TGTGCCAGCAGCCTCCCAGACTGGGTAAACCAAGAGACCCAGTACTTC	CASSLPDWVNQETQYF
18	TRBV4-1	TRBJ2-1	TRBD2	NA	TGCGCCAGCAGCCAAACCTTACCCAGCGGGGGCTCTTACAATGAGCAGTTCTTC	CASSQTLPSGGSYNEQFF
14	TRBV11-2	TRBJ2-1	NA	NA	TGTGCCAGCAGCTCCTGGGACTCCTACAATGAGCAGTTCTTC	CASSSWDSYNEQFF
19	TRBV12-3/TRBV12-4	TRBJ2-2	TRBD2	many	TGTGCCAGCAGTTCCCGGACTAGCGGGGGGGCCTCCGACACCGGGGAGCTGTTTTTT	CASSSRTSGGASDTGELFF
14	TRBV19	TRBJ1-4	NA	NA	TGTGCCAGTAGTGCGTATGCAACTAATGAAAAACTGTTTTTT	CASSAYATNEKLFF
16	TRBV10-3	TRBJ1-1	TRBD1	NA	TGTGCCATCAGTCGGATGGCTGGACAGGGGACCTATGAAGCTTTCTTT	CAISRMAGQGTYEAFF
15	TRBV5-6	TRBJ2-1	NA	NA	TGTGCCAGCAGCCGGTTGGGGGACTCCTACAATGAGCAGTTCTTC	CASSRLGDSYNEQFF
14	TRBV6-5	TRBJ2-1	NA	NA	TGTGCCAGCAGTTACTCATCGGGGGCAAATGAGCAGTTCTTC	CASSYSSGANEQFF
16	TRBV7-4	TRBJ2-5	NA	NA	TGTGCCAGCAGCTCACGGACTATAATAGAGGGAGAGACCCAGTACTTC	CASSSRTIIEGETQYF
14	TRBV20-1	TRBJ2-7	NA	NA	TGCAGTGCTCCCCTAGGGCAGTCCTCTTTAGAGCAGTACTTC	CSAPLGQSSLEQYF
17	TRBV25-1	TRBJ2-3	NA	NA	TGTGCCAGCAGTGACCACGACCCCAGGGTTGGCACAGATACGCAGTATTTT	CASSDHDPRVGTDTQYF
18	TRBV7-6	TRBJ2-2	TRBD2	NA	TGTGCCAGCAGCTCGGGACTAGCGGGGGGAGGTCGCACCGGGGAGCTGTTTTTT	CASSSGLAGGGRTGELFF
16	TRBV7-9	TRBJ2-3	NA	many	TGTGCCAGCAGCCCCGGGTCTGAGCTTTGGGCAGATACGCAGTATTTT	CASSPGSELWADTQYF
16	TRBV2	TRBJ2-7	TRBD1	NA	TGTGCCAGCAGTGAAAAGGGGACAGGGATCTCCTACGAGCAGTACTTC	CASSEKGTGISYEQYF
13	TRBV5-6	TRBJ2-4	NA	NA	TGTGCCAGCAGCTTGGGGTGGCGGAACATTCAGTACTTC	CASSLGWRNIQYF
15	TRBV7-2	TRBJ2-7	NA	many	TGTGCCAGCAGCTTAGATGCTAGCTCAGCCTACGAGCAGTACTTC	CASSLDASSAYEQYF
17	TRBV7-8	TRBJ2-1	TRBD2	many	TGTGCCAGCAGCTCCGCGGGGGGCGGAAGCTCCTACAATGAGCAGTTCTTC	CASSSAGGGSSYNEQFF
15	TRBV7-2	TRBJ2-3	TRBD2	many	TGTGCCAGCAGCTTTGGGACTAAGGGAACAGATACGCAGTATTTT	CASSFGTKGTDTQYF
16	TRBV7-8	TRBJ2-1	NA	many	TGTGCCAGCAGCTTAGCGAAGGTCAGTTCCTACAATGAGCAGTTCTTC	CASSLAKVSSYNEQFF
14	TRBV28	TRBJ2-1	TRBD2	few	TGTGCCAGCACTAGCGGGACCTCCTACAATGAGCAGTTCTTC	CASTSGTSYNEQFF
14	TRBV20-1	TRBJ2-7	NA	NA	TGCAGTGCTAGAGATGTACGGGACTCCTACGAGCAGTACTTC	CSARDVRDSYEQYF